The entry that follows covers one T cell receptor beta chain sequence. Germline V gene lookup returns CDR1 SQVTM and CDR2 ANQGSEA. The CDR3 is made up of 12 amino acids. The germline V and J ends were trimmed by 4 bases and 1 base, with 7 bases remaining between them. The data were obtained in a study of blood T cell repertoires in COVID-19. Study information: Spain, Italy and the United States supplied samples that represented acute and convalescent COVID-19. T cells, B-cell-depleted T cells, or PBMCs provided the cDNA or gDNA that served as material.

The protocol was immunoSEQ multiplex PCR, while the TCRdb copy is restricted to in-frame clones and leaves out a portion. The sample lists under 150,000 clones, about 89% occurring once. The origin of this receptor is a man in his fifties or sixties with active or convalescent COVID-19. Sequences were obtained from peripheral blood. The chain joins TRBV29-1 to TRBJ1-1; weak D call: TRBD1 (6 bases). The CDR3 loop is CSVGDKNTEAFF. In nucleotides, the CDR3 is TGCAGCGTTGGGGACAAGAACACTGAAGCTTTCTTT.